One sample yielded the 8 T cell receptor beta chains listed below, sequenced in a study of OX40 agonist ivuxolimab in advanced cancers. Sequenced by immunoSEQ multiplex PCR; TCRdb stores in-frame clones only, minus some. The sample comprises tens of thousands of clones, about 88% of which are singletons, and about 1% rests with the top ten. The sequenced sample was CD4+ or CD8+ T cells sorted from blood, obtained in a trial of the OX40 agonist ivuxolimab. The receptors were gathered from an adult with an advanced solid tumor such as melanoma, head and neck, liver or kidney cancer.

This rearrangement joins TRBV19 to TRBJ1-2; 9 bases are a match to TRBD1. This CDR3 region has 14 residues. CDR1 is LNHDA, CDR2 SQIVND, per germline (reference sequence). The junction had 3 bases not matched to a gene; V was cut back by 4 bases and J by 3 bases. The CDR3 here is CASSRDRVDYGYTF. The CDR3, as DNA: TGTGCCAGTAGTAGGGACAGGGTGGACTATGGCTACACCTTC.

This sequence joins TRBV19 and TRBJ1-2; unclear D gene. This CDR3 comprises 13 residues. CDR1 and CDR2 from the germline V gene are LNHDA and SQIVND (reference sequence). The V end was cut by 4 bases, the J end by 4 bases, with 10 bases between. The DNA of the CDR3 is TGTGCCAGTAGTAGGGGAGAGGCCTATGGCTACACCTTC. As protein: CASSRGEAYGYTF. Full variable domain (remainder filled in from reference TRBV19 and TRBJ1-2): DGGITQSPKYLFRKEGQNVTLSCEQNLNHDAMYWYRQDPGQGLRLIYYSQIVNDFQKGDIAEGYSVSREKKESFPLTVTSAQKNPTAFYLCASSRGEAYGYTFGSGTRLTVV.

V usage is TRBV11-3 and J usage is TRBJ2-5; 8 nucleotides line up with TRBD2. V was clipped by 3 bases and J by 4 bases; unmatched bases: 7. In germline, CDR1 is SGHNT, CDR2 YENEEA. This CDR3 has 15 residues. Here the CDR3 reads CASSFVLAGLETQYF. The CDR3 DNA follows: TGTGCCAGCAGCTTTGTTTTAGCGGGGTTAGAGACCCAGTACTTC.

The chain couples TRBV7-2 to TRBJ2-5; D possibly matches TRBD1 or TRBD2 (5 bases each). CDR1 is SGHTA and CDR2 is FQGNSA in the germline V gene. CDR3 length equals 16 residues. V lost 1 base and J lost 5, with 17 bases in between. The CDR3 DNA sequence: TGTGCCAGCAGCTTAGGGGACGGAACCCCTATGGAGACCCAGTACTTC. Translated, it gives CASSLGDGTPMETQYF.

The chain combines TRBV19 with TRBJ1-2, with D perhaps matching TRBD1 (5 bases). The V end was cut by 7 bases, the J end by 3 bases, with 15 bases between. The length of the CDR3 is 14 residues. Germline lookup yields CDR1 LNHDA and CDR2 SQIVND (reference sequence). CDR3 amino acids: CASNTWGTDYGYTF. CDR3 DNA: TGTGCCAGTAACACTTGGGGCACGGACTATGGCTACACCTTC. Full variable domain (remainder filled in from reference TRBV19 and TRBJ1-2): DGGITQSPKYLFRKEGQNVTLSCEQNLNHDAMYWYRQDPGQGLRLIYYSQIVNDFQKGDIAEGYSVSREKKESFPLTVTSAQKNPTAFYLCASNTWGTDYGYTFGSGTRLTVV.

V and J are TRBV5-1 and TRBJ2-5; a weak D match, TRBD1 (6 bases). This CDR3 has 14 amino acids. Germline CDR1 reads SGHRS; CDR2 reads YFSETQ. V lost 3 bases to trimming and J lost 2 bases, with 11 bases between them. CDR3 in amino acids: CASSSTGLQETQYF. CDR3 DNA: TGCGCCAGCAGCTCGACAGGTTTACAAGAGACCCAGTACTTC.

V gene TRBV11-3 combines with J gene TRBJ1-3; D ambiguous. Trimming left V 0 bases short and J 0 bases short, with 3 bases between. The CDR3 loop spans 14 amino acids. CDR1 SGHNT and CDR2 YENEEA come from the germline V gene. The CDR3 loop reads CASSLDVSGNTIYF. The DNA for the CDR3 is TGTGCCAGCAGCTTAGACGTCTCTGGAAACACCATATATTTT.

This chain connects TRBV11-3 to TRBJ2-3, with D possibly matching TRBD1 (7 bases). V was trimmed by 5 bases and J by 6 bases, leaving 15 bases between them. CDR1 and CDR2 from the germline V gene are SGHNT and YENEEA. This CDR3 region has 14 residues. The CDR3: CASSIYRGGDTQYF. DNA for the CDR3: TGTGCCAGCAGCATCTACAGGGGAGGTGATACGCAGTATTTT.